Below, 15 T cell receptor beta chains from the same sample are listed, as sequenced in a study of TIL therapy for anti-PD-1-resistant metastatic lung cancer. The time point denotes: pre-treatment sample, taken before nivolumab and TIL therapy. The tumor samples were excised metastases, mostly pleural nodules or supraclavicular lymph nodes. The immunoSEQ assay was v3. Assay: immunoSEQ multiplex PCR; the TCRdb copy retains only in-frame clones and omits some. The data show thousands of clones, 62% seen once. The sequencing here drew on tumor tissue, taken at baseline. The receptor source for this set is a person aged 25 to 85 with non-small cell lung cancer.

This clone appeared a single time. The V and J genes are TRBV9 and TRBJ1-6; possible D gene TRBD1, 6 bases. The CDR3 is 15 residues long. Germline CDR1 reads SGDLS; CDR2 reads YYNGEE. Trimming cost V 0 bases and J 6 bases, with 10 bases left between them. The CDR3 is CASSVDRVGNSPLHF. In DNA form, the CDR3 reads TGTGCCAGCAGCGTAGACAGGGTGGGTAATTCACCCCTCCACTTT.

V and J are TRBV4-1 and TRBJ1-5, with 9 bases lining up with TRBD1. V was pared by 2 bases and J by 4 bases, with 6 bases of the junction left unmatched. Germline assignment: CDR1 MGHRA and CDR2 YSYEKL. The CDR3 has 16 amino acids. The CDR3 nucleotides are TGCGCCAGCAGCCAATCTGGGACAGGGTTGAATCAGCCCCAGCATTTT. It yields the protein CASSQSGTGLNQPQHF.

J is TRBJ2-1 and V is TRBV6-5; no firm D call. Trimming stripped 4 bases from V and 6 bases from J, with 4 bases between. Germline lookup yields CDR1 MNHEY and CDR2 SVGAGI. This CDR3 comprises 11 residues. CDR3 bases: TGTGCCAGCAGTTCGCGCAATGAGCAGTTCTTC. Residues: CASSSRNEQFF.

This clone was detected a few times. The V gene is TRBV7-9, the J gene TRBJ2-7; perhaps D is TRBD1 or TRBD2 (5 bases each). The germline CDR1 and CDR2 sequences are SEHNR and FQNEAQ (reference sequence). The V and J ends lost 3 bases and 2 bases respectively, with 8 bases between them. The CDR3 is made up of 13 amino acids. CDR3 nucleotide sequence: TGTGCCAGCAGCTTGGGACGGGCCTACGAGCAGTACTTC. As protein: CASSLGRAYEQYF.

The V gene is TRBV4-2, the J gene TRBJ2-7, with TRBD2 identical over 8 bases. V shed 0 bases, J shed 2 bases, and the junction held 9 bases outside the gene matches. In germline, CDR1 is LGHNA, CDR2 YNFKEQ. The CDR3 has 17 amino acids. The CDR3 nucleotides are TGTGCCAGCAGCCAAGAGGTGGTGGGACTAGGAACCTACGAGCAGTACTTC. Encoded protein: CASSQEVVGLGTYEQYF.

This clone was counted a few times. The chain recombines TRBV5-4 with TRBJ2-2; 7 positions agree with TRBD1. With V trimmed by 6 bases and J by 0 bases, 5 bases remained unmatched. The germline CDR1 and CDR2 sequences are SGHNT and YYREEE (reference sequence). The CDR3 has 15 amino acids. For the CDR3, the DNA is TGTGCCAGCAATAAAGACAGGGCGAACACCGGGGAGCTGTTTTTT. Protein product: CASNKDRANTGELFF.

The rearrangement uses TRBV19 and TRBJ1-5; the D is unclear. The CDR3 runs 15 residues. V gave up 3 bases and J gave up 0 bases, with 9 bases separating them. Germline V gives CDR1 LNHDA, CDR2 SQIVND (reference sequence). CDR3 region: CASSMLVYSNQPQHF. The CDR3 DNA is TGTGCCAGTAGTATGTTGGTCTATAGCAATCAGCCCCAGCATTTT.

This clone is a singleton in its sample. V is TRBV5-4 and J is TRBJ2-7, with TRBD2 matching 11 bases. The CDR3 has 14 residues. After removal of 6 bases from V and 7 bases from J, the junction contained 9 bases not matched to a gene. Germline CDR1 SGHNT, CDR2 YYREEE (reference sequence). The chain's CDR3 is CASIGTSGEGEQYF. CDR3 sequence (DNA): TGTGCCAGCATCGGGACTAGCGGAGAGGGGGAGCAGTACTTC.

This clone has more than one count but fewer than ten. The V and J genes are TRBV14 and TRBJ2-2; D is uncertain. CDR3 length: 13 residues. V was cut by 6 bases and J by 0 bases, with 5 bases left in between. Germline assignment: CDR1 SGHDN and CDR2 FVKESK. In DNA form, the CDR3 reads TGTGCCAGCAGGGCAACGAACACCGGGGAGCTGTTTTTT. Its translation: CASRATNTGELFF. The complete variable domain, with remaining parts taken from reference TRBV14 and TRBJ2-2, reads EAGVTQFPSHSVIEKGQTVTLRCDPISGHDNLYWYRRVMGKEIKFLLHFVKESKQDESGMPNNRFLAERTGGTYSTLKVQPAELEDSGVYFCASRATNTGELFFGEGSRLTVL.

This chain links TRBV24-1 with TRBJ1-5; 10 positions agree with TRBD1. The J segment lost 2 bases and the V segment lost 5 bases, leaving 5 bases of the junction unmatched. Germline V gives CDR1 KGHDR, CDR2 SFDVKD. This CDR3 region has 16 residues. The CDR3 region is CATSVWDRGGNQPQHF. The DNA for the CDR3 is TGTGCCACCAGTGTCTGGGACAGGGGAGGCAATCAGCCCCAGCATTTT.

This clone was detected only a few times. The chain carries TRBV9 and TRBJ2-3; a possible D gene is TRBD2 (5 bases). The CDR3 spans 15 residues. V lost 3 bases, J lost 2 bases, and 13 bases lay in between. Per germline, CDR1 SGDLS and CDR2 YYNGEE. CDR3 protein: CASSAVTGNTDTQYF. CDR3 DNA: TGTGCCAGCAGCGCCGTAACGGGGAACACAGATACGCAGTATTTT.

The V and J genes are TRBV11-2 and TRBJ1-1; perhaps TRBD1 as D (5 bases). The CDR3 consists of 12 residues. Germline V gene data show CDR1 as SGHAT and CDR2 as FQNNGV. V gave up 7 bases and J gave up 4 bases, with 10 bases separating them. CDR3: CASNWGTTEAFF. In DNA form, the CDR3 reads TGTGCCAGCAATTGGGGGACCACTGAAGCTTTCTTT.

In this sample, this clone turned up once. The chain has TRBV5-5 and TRBJ2-7, with unresolved D. In germline, CDR1 is SGHKS, CDR2 YYEKEE (reference sequence). Trimming took off 0 bases at V and 1 base at J, with 11 bases between the two ends. CDR3 length: 15 residues. The CDR3 sequence: CASSLGQDPSYEQYF. The CDR3 region has the DNA TGTGCCAGCAGCTTGGGGCAGGATCCATCCTACGAGCAGTACTTC.

The chain carries TRBV30 and TRBJ2-2, with D possibly TRBD2 on 5 matching bases. CDR3 length: 13 amino acids. CDR1 GTSNPN and CDR2 SVGIG come from the germline V gene (reference sequence). The V end lost 4 bases, the J end lost 1 base, and 7 bases lay between the germline ends. Here the CDR3 DNA reads TGTGCCTGGAACGGGATGAACACCGGGGAGCTGTTTTTT. Translating gives CAWNGMNTGELFF.

CDR3 in amino acids: CASSQSGTSLPEQYF. For the CDR3, the DNA is TGTGCCAGCAGCCAGTCCGGGACTAGCCTCCCGGAGCAGTACTTC. This rearrangement joins TRBV3-1 (or the pseudogene TRBV3-2) to TRBJ2-7, with TRBD2 matching over 9 bases. This CDR3 has 15 amino acids. V shed 3 bases, J shed 7 bases, and the junction held 10 bases outside the gene matches. The germline CDR1 and CDR2 sequences are LGHDT and YNNKEL (reference sequence).